These T cell receptor beta chains were read from a single sample in a study of human T cells and chemical hapten exposure. From the RACE reads, TCRdb called clonotypes with MiXCR, one entry per CDR3 protein. The repertoire includes around 330,000 distinct CDR3 sequences, around 5.5% of them detected once, and around 8% sits in the top ten. The starting material was whole blood, obtained in connection with sensitization to the hapten diphenylcyclopropenone (DPC). These receptor sequences come from a woman between 18 and 30 years old with alopecia areata. Some clones in this sample may be carry-over from other donors' samples. Both conserved end residues are part of each CDR3. The D gene is left open where the match is weak. A clone size is listed for some rows: how often the clone was seen (once, few, many), or a class if it is expanded.

J gene	D gene	V gene	clone size	CDR3 protein	CDR3 DNA
TRBJ2-2	NA	TRBV29-1	few	CSVEDPDTSTGELFF	TGCAGCGTTGAAGACCCTGACACTTCCACCGGGGAGCTGTTTTTT
TRBJ2-6	NA	TRBV4-3	few	CASSLSGTPGVLTF	TGCGCCAGCAGTCTCTCCGGGACGCCTGGGGTCCTGACTTTC
TRBJ2-7	NA	TRBV20-1	NA	CSAIQNYEQYF	TGCAGTGCTATCCAGAACTACGAGCAGTACTTC
TRBJ2-6	NA	TRBV7-3	few	CASSKQGLGLSGANVLTF	TGTGCCAGCAGCAAACAGGGACTGGGACTCTCTGGGGCCAACGTCCTGACTTTC
TRBJ2-5	TRBD2	TRBV6-6	many	CAVRLAGADGTQYF	TGTGCCGTCAGACTAGCGGGGGCCGACGGGACCCAGTACTTC
TRBJ2-2	TRBD2	TRBV6-5	few	CASSPWRGAFPGELFF	TGTGCCAGCAGCCCCTGGCGGGGGGCCTTTCCCGGGGAGCTGTTTTTT
TRBJ2-1	TRBD2	TRBV4-3	few	CASSQELAGAGQFF	TGCGCCAGCAGCCAAGAACTAGCGGGGGCCGGGCAGTTCTTC
TRBJ1-1	NA	TRBV12-3/TRBV12-4	few	CASSPPSLYTEAFF	TGTGCCAGCAGTCCCCCTAGTTTATACACTGAAGCTTTCTTT
TRBJ2-7	NA	TRBV7-9	few	CASTQRGAFSYEQYF	TGTGCCAGCACCCAGAGGGGAGCTTTCTCCTACGAGCAGTACTTC
TRBJ1-2	NA	TRBV5-4	few	CASSLKAGEGYTF	TGTGCCAGCAGCTTGAAGGCAGGGGAAGGCTACACCTTC
TRBJ1-5	TRBD1	TRBV6-2/TRBV6-3	NA	CASSSGTGEARPQHF	TGTGCCAGCAGTTCCGGGACAGGAGAGGCCAGGCCCCAGCATTTT
TRBJ2-1	NA	TRBV6-5	many	CASSYKGGGYNEQFF	TGTGCCAGCAGTTACAAGGGGGGAGGCTACAATGAGCAGTTCTTC
TRBJ1-2	TRBD1	TRBV4-3	few	CASSQDRTGYNYGYTF	TGCGCCAGCAGCCAAGATCGGACAGGGTATAACTATGGCTACACCTTC
TRBJ2-6	NA	TRBV18	NA	CASSPIPGTANVLTF	TGTGCCAGCTCACCCATCCCCGGGACGGCCAACGTCCTGACTTTC
TRBJ2-2	NA	TRBV6-1	many	CASSELYGELFF	TGTGCCAGCAGTGAATTGTACGGGGAGCTGTTTTTT